This T cell receptor beta chain was recovered during a study of cytomegalovirus exposure and HLA in healthy donors. Turning to the study itself: Roughly 85 million unique TCRs from HLA-typed donors made up an early data release. When 300 to 500 donors were genotyped, approximately 81% of them were found to fall in the Caucasian-associated ancestry cluster. Study-wide results and caveats: Previous analysis showed most TCR beta V segments were productive about 87% or about 30% of the time. The classifier reportedly diagnosed cytomegalovirus status with high sensitivity and specificity.

Comments on this clone: Its matching antigen is unknown.

The J segment lost 3 bases and the V segment lost 0 bases, leaving 2 bases of the junction unmatched. The V gene's germline CDR1 is SEHNR and CDR2 FQNEAQ (reference sequence). The CDR3 covers 14 residues. The study ran its PCR with 60 Vbeta and 13 Jbeta primers. Repertoires were generated with immunoSEQ multiplex PCR, while TCRdb's copy carries only in-frame clones and drops some. Here the sample spans tens of thousands of clones, around 80% being singletons. The sequenced sample was PBMCs. This receptor was obtained from a male donor in good health and CMV-seropositive. The genes are TRBV7-9 and TRBJ2-7; 7 nucleotides agree with TRBD2. CDR3 in amino acids: CASSLAGGDYEQYF. CDR3 DNA sequence: TGTGCCAGCAGCTTAGCGGGGGGGGACTACGAGCAGTACTTC. The full variable domain, its missing parts supplied by reference TRBV7-9 and TRBJ2-7, is DTGVSQNPRHKITKRGQNVTFRCDPISEHNRLYWYRQTLGQGPEFLTYFQNEAQLEKSRLLSDRFSAERPKGSFSTLEIQRTEQGDSAMYLCASSLAGGDYEQYFGPGTRLTVT.